Listed here are 13 T cell receptor beta chains from one sample, sequenced in a study of blood T cell repertoires in COVID-19. The repertoire was sequenced with immunoSEQ multiplex PCR; TCRdb's copy has only in-frame clones and lacks some. The sample includes over 200,000 clones, about 85% of them seen just once. Sequenced: peripheral blood. The receptor source for this set is a woman older than 75 with acute or convalescent COVID-19.

V and J are TRBV6-5 and TRBJ1-1; unclear D gene. There are 13 residues in the CDR3. Germline V CDR1 and CDR2: MNHEY, SVGAGI. Trimming removed 11 bases from V and 1 base from J, with 14 bases in between. CDR3 sequence reads: CASSEGKNTEAFF. DNA for the CDR3: TGTGCCTCGTCTGAGGGAAAGAACACTGAAGCTTTCTTT.

This chain joins TRBV3-1 (or the pseudogene TRBV3-2) and TRBJ1-1; D is unclear. The germline gives CDR1 LGHDT, CDR2 YNNKEL (reference sequence). V was pared by 1 base and J by 4 bases, with 7 bases between. This CDR3 comprises 13 residues. DNA for the CDR3: TGTGCCAGCAGCCAAGGGAGCAGCACTGAAGCTTTCTTT. Translating it yields CASSQGSSTEAFF.

The chain combines TRBV25-1 with TRBJ1-2; D might be TRBD1 (5 bases). This CDR3 spans 13 amino acids. Germline V gene sequence: CDR1 MGHDK, CDR2 SYGVNS. V lost 3 bases to trimming and J lost 9 bases, with 14 bases between them. This CDR3 reads CASSDTPGLRYTF. The CDR3 region has the DNA TGTGCCAGCAGTGATACTCCAGGGTTGCGCTACACCTTC.

The chain joins TRBV7-2 to TRBJ2-1; D unresolved. The CDR3 has 13 amino acids. V dropped 0 bases and J dropped 12 bases, with 12 bases sitting between them. Germline lookup yields CDR1 SGHTA and CDR2 FQGNSA. In DNA, the CDR3 is TGTGCCAGCAGCTTAGCGCGCGAGTCCGGGCAGTTCTTC. Translating gives CASSLARESGQFF.

This clone came up a few times. The gene calls are TRBV7-2 and TRBJ1-1; D is ambiguous. The V and J ends lost 5 bases and 6 bases respectively, with 16 bases between them. The CDR3 is 14 amino acids. In germline, CDR1 is SGHTA, CDR2 FQGNSA. The CDR3 nucleotides read TGTGCCAGCAGCCCCCCCAAGCTGAGGGCTGAAGCTTTCTTT. This codes for CASSPPKLRAEAFF.

The genes are TRBV19 and TRBJ2-2; 11 positions match TRBD2. Germline V gene sequence: CDR1 LNHDA, CDR2 SQIVND (reference sequence). The CDR3 extends over 14 amino acids. V trimming: 10 bases; J trimming: 7 bases; junction bases outside the gene matches: 8. The CDR3 DNA reads TGTGCCACCGGTAGCGGGAGGGAATACGGGGAGCTGTTTTTT. Protein product: CATGSGREYGELFF.

The chain is built from TRBV6-5 and TRBJ1-3; D ambiguous. The CDR3 runs 12 residues. Deletions cut 11 bases from V and 1 base from J, with 9 bases between. Germline values: CDR1 MNHEY, CDR2 SVGAGI. Here the CDR3 reads CASWASGNTIYF. The DNA of the CDR3 is TGTGCCTCCTGGGCATCTGGAAACACCATATATTTT.

The V and J genes are TRBV19 and TRBJ2-7; 8 nucleotides match TRBD2. V was clipped by 10 bases and J by 6 bases; unmatched bases: 14. Germline loops: CDR1 LNHDA, CDR2 SQIVND (reference sequence). The CDR3 spans 14 residues. The CDR3 loop reads CATSLAAGRGEQYF. The CDR3 DNA sequence: TGTGCCACTTCACTAGCGGCGGGCCGGGGCGAGCAGTACTTC.

The chain is built from TRBV10-3 and TRBJ1-1, with D perhaps matching TRBD1 (5 bases). Germline V gene lookup returns CDR1 ENHRY and CDR2 SYGVKD. V shed 0 bases and J shed 6 bases, with 14 bases lying between them. The CDR3 is 15 amino acids. CDR3 protein: CAISESRTRSAEAFF. For the CDR3, the DNA is TGTGCCATCAGTGAGTCAAGGACAAGGAGCGCTGAAGCTTTCTTT.

This chain links TRBV7-2 with TRBJ1-6, with a weak D call TRBD1 (6 bases). CDR1 and CDR2 from the germline V gene are SGHTA and FQGNSA. Trimming pared 5 bases from V and 6 bases from J, leaving 17 bases between. The CDR3 runs to 16 residues. CDR3 bases: TGTGCCAGCAGCCTTAACGGGGGGCAGGGTAATTCACCCCTCCACTTT. This encodes CASSLNGGQGNSPLHF.

The V call is TRBV27, the J call TRBJ1-1, with D perhaps TRBD1 (5 bases). Trimming shortened V by 6 bases and J by 1 base, and 12 bases separated the two germline ends. Germline V gene lookup returns CDR1 MNHEY and CDR2 SMNVEV (reference sequence). The CDR3 has 14 residues. The CDR3 sequence: CASRGYGGNTEAFF. CDR3 in DNA: TGTGCCAGCAGAGGATACGGGGGGAACACTGAAGCTTTCTTT.

This chain uses TRBV19 with TRBJ1-4; D call uncertain. The CDR3 length is 15 residues. The V end lost 6 bases, the J end lost 5 bases, and 16 bases lay between the germline ends. CDR1 and CDR2 (germline): LNHDA, SQIVND (reference sequence). In nucleotides, the CDR3 is TGTGCCAGTAGGCCCCCTGGCGGAGGCAATGAAAAACTGTTTTTT. This encodes CASRPPGGGNEKLFF.

The J gene is TRBJ2-3, the V gene TRBV4-1; maybe TRBD1 (5 bases). In germline, CDR1 is MGHRA, CDR2 YSYEKL. Trimming shortened V by 1 base and J by 0 bases, and 8 bases separated the two germline ends. The CDR3 is made up of 15 amino acids. The CDR3, as DNA: TGCGCCAGCAGCCAAGGAACAGGAAGCACAGATACGCAGTATTTT. Amino acid sequence: CASSQGTGSTDTQYF.